The present TCR beta chain was sequenced within a study of PD-L1 blockade in urothelial cancer. Study summary: At some point between 2013 and 2014 therapy began: atezolizumab 1,200 mg intravenously every 3 weeks. About 90% of the roughly 30 patients were men whose urothelial cancer was bladder-origin. When blood samples were assessed, the median T cell count was 120,000 to 150,000.

Time point defined: pretreatment peripheral blood. Libraries were prepared by immunoSEQ multiplex PCR; TCRdb keeps only in-frame clonotypes and omits some of them. Among 50,000 to 55,000 clones listed, 84% were seen once. The ends lost 6 bases at V and 5 bases at J; junction bases unmatched: 12. The CDR3 has 15 amino acids. CDR1 SGHAT and CDR2 FQNNGV come from the germline V gene. The input for sequencing was PBMCs, taken around atezolizumab (anti-PD-L1) treatment. V gene TRBV11-2 combines with J gene TRBJ2-5; 7 bases are a match to TRBD2. This sequence was found in a man in his fifties or sixties with urothelial cancer. CDR3 sequence reads: CASRSGIYRHETQYF. DNA of the CDR3: TGTGCCAGCAGAAGCGGGATCTACCGCCACGAGACCCAGTACTTC.